This T cell receptor (beta chain) originates from a study of blood T cell repertoires in COVID-19. Study overall: Samples of COVID-19 (acute and convalescent) were obtained from the United States, Italy and Spain. Nucleic acid was either cDNA or gDNA, and it came from T cells, B-cell-depleted T cells, or PBMCs.

The CDR3 is 15 amino acids. Germline loops: CDR1 SEHNR, CDR2 FQNEAQ (reference sequence). The germline V and J ends were trimmed by 0 bases and 4 bases, with 12 bases remaining between them. In the original workflow: It was from reference gene primer amplification that nucleated cell counts were estimated. The protocol was immunoSEQ multiplex PCR, while the TCRdb copy is restricted to in-frame clones and leaves out a portion. V and J calls and clone size are given by that table; D and trimming were obtained from the DNA. The sample shows 70,000 to 85,000 clones, 87% of them seen only once. Sequences were obtained from peripheral blood. The clonotype originates from a woman in her forties or fifties with active or convalescent COVID-19. This chain links TRBV7-9 with TRBJ1-1; tentatively, D is TRBD1 (5 bases). CDR3 in DNA: TGTGCCAGCAGCTTAGCGGGCGGGGGTAGCACTGAAGCTTTCTTT. Translation: CASSLAGGGSTEAFF. Looking up the rest from reference TRBV7-9 and TRBJ1-1 gives the full variable domain: DTGVSQNPRHKITKRGQNVTFRCDPISEHNRLYWYRQTLGQGPEFLTYFQNEAQLEKSRLLSDRFSAERPKGSFSTLEIQRTEQGDSAMYLCASSLAGGGSTEAFFGQGTRLTVV.